This section outlines one T cell receptor (beta chain) sequence together with its context. Its cognate antigen is unknown. The data belong to a study of STAT3 mutations in large granular lymphocyte leukemia. The ends were cut back, 1 base at V and 6 bases at J, with 5 bases in the middle. Per the germline V gene, CDR1 is DFQATT and CDR2 is SNEGSKA (reference sequence). The CDR3 has 11 amino acids. The study's findings and limits: Every T-LGLL patient had at least one immunodominant TCRbeta clonotype.

TCRdb keeps only in-frame clones here, not all; method: immunoSEQ multiplex PCR. The data hold roughly 12,000 clones, with 85% observed a single time. The sample taken for sequencing was peripheral blood mononuclear cells. This TCR was recovered from an elderly man with T-cell large granular lymphocyte leukemia. Some clones in this sample may be carry-over from other donors' samples. V is TRBV20-1 and J is TRBJ2-3; D may be TRBD2 (5 bases). CDR3: CSARAGDTQYF. As DNA, the CDR3 is TGCAGTGCTAGAGCGGGGGATACGCAGTATTTT.